This T cell receptor (beta chain) was documented in a study of blood T cell repertoires in COVID-19. Germline V gives CDR1 MNHEY, CDR2 SMNVEV (reference sequence). CDR3 length: 14 residues. V lost 4 bases and J 2 bases, leaving 12 bases between the germline ends. TCRdb's copy holds only in-frame clones and misses some; the assay was immunoSEQ multiplex PCR. The sample lists about 350,000 clones; about 90% were seen once. The sequencing sample was made of PBMCs or T cells enriched from blood (not recorded which). The clonotype comes from a woman between 25 and 40 years old who had recovered from COVID-19. The chain uses TRBV27 and TRBJ2-7, with D possibly being TRBD1 (5 bases). For the CDR3, the DNA is TGTGCCAGCAGTTCAGGGTACGCGGCCTACGAGCAGTACTTC. Protein sequence: CASSSGYAAYEQYF.